The 22 T cell receptor beta chains below come from one sample, sequenced in a study of T cell responses to AZD1222 COVID-19 vaccine (dated by TCRdb to the early 2020s). The time point tag for this specimen amounts to: baseline before first vaccination. The method behind the library was the immunoSEQ multiplex PCR assay. Not all clones reach the TCRdb copy of this immuneACCESS table, which keeps in-frame sequences only. Checked studies attribute under half of the gap to unresolved V genes and leave the rest unexplained. A total of about 140,000 clones appear in this sample, 75% to 95% of them only once. Approximately 2.6% of the sample goes to the ten largest clones. Here the sequenced sample was peripheral blood, taken on day 0 of AZD1222 vaccination. The receptors were gathered from an adult in good health.

CDR3 nucleotide sequence: TGTGCCAGCAGCTTAGCAGCGGCCTCCTACAATGAGCAGTTCTTC. Protein: CASSLAAASYNEQFF. V usage is TRBV11-3 and J usage is TRBJ2-1; tentatively, D is TRBD2 (5 bases). The CDR3 sequence is 15 residues long. Per the germline V gene, CDR1 is SGHNT and CDR2 is YENEEA. V was clipped by 1 base and J by 0 bases, with 7 bases between them.

This chain connects TRBV27 to TRBJ1-4; tentatively, D is TRBD1 (6 bases). V was cut by 5 bases and J by 8 bases, with 18 bases left in between. The germline V gene encodes CDR1 MNHEY and CDR2 SMNVEV (reference sequence). The CDR3 runs 15 residues. The DNA for the CDR3 is TGTGCCAGCAGTATTACAGGGCCTACGCCCGAAAAACTGTTTTTT. It is translated as CASSITGPTPEKLFF.

The chain uses TRBV28 and TRBJ1-3, with D unresolved. CDR3 size: 15 residues. V lost 6 bases to trimming and J lost 0 bases, with 12 bases between them. The germline V gene has CDR1 MDHEN and CDR2 SYDVKM. The DNA for the CDR3 is TGTGCCAGCAGGTCTAGGATCTTCTCTGGAAACACCATATATTTT. Protein product: CASRSRIFSGNTIYF.

The gene calls are TRBV12-3 or TRBV12-4 and TRBJ1-5; a possible D gene is TRBD1 (5 bases). The CDR3 runs to 13 residues. V was pared by 2 bases and J by 6 bases, with 8 bases between. The CDR3 nucleotides are TGTGCCAGCAGTTTACGGGGCTTTCAGCCCCAGCATTTT. Translation: CASSLRGFQPQHF.

This chain uses TRBV5-1 with TRBJ2-3; TRBD1 matches 7 bases. The CDR3 consists of 15 residues. Trimming took 1 base from V and 6 from J; bases not matched to a gene: 8. CDR1 SGHRS and CDR2 YFSETQ come from the germline V gene. The CDR3 region is CASSLTGAPLDTQYF. The CDR3 bases are TGCGCCAGCAGCTTGACAGGGGCCCCGTTGGATACGCAGTATTTT.

The genes are TRBV5-5 and TRBJ2-5, with D perhaps TRBD1 (6 bases). The CDR3 length is 14 residues. Germline CDR1 is SGHKS and CDR2 is YYEKEE (reference sequence). V dropped 0 bases and J dropped 5 bases, with 11 bases sitting between them. CDR3 loop: CASSLARGMETQYF. CDR3 in DNA: TGTGCCAGCAGCTTGGCCAGGGGTATGGAGACCCAGTACTTC. Complete variable domain (other parts from reference TRBV5-5 and TRBJ2-5): DAGVTQSPTHLIKTRGQQVTLRCSPISGHKSVSWYQQVLGQGPQFIFQYYEKEERGRGNFPDRFSARQFPNYSSELNVNALLLGDSALYLCASSLARGMETQYFGPGTRLLVL.

J is TRBJ1-2 and V is TRBV19; no definite D call. The CDR3 extends over 12 amino acids. Germline-derived CDR1 and CDR2 are LNHDA and SQIVND (reference sequence). The V and J ends lost 3 bases and 7 bases respectively, with 9 bases between them. The CDR3 loop is CASSIWSRGYTF. CDR3 DNA: TGTGCCAGTAGTATTTGGAGTCGTGGCTACACCTTC.

V and J are TRBV6-5 and TRBJ1-1; 9 bases match TRBD1. J gave up 5 bases and V 6 bases, and 4 bases lay outside the gene matches. Germline V gene lookup returns CDR1 MNHEY and CDR2 SVGAGI. The CDR3 consists of 13 residues. CDR3 residues: CASRRTGETEAFF. The CDR3 bases are TGTGCCAGCAGGAGGACAGGGGAAACTGAAGCTTTCTTT.

The rearrangement joins TRBV18 to TRBJ2-3; 9 nucleotides line up with TRBD2. This CDR3 has 15 residues. The V gene end was trimmed by 2 bases and the J gene end by 6 bases; junction bases not matched to a gene: 6. Germline V gene sequence: CDR1 KGHSH, CDR2 LQKENI. Written as DNA, the CDR3 is TGTGCCAGCTCACCAGGACTAGCGATGGTGGATACGCAGTATTTT. Translated, it gives CASSPGLAMVDTQYF. The whole variable domain, remainder taken from reference TRBV18 and TRBJ2-3, is NAGVMQNPRHLVRRRGQEARLRCSPMKGHSHVYWYRQLPEEGLKFMVYLQKENIIDESGMPKERFSAEFPKEGPSILRIQQVVRGDSAAYFCASSPGLAMVDTQYFGPGTRLTVL.

The V gene is TRBV19, the J gene TRBJ1-2, with a possible D match to TRBD1 (5 bases). The CDR3 spans 13 residues. With 2 bases removed from V and 7 bases from J, the gap between germline ends came to 11 bases. The germline gives CDR1 LNHDA, CDR2 SQIVND (reference sequence). CDR3 loop: CASSIRGEGGYTF. CDR3 bases: TGTGCCAGTAGTATAAGAGGGGAGGGTGGCTACACCTTC.

This clone has just one count. This rearrangement joins TRBV7-9 to TRBJ2-2, with 8 bases that match TRBD1. V shed 5 bases, J shed 1 base, and the junction held 6 bases outside the gene matches. This CDR3 is built from 16 residues. Germline lookup yields CDR1 SEHNR and CDR2 FQNEAQ (reference sequence). CDR3 sequence (DNA): TGTGCCAGCAGCCACCGGGACAGGCTGAACACCGGGGAGCTGTTTTTT. Protein product: CASSHRDRLNTGELFF.

The rearrangement uses TRBV14 and TRBJ2-3; 10 bases align to TRBD2. The CDR3 is made up of 16 amino acids. J lost 1 base, V lost 5 bases, and 6 bases had no gene match. CDR1 is SGHDN and CDR2 is FVKESK in the germline V gene. CDR3 loop: CASSYLAGVGTDTQYF. As DNA, the CDR3 is TGTGCCAGCAGCTACCTAGCGGGAGTTGGCACAGATACGCAGTATTTT.

This clone showed up just a few times. The chain employs TRBV5-1 and TRBJ2-5; perhaps TRBD2 as D (6 bases). CDR3 size: 16 residues. CDR1 is SGHRS and CDR2 is YFSETQ in the germline V gene. V was trimmed by 4 bases and J by 5 bases, leaving 21 bases between them. The CDR3 region is CASSPVGGRVSETQYF. The CDR3 coding sequence is TGCGCCAGCAGCCCCGTCGGGGGTAGGGTGAGCGAGACCCAGTACTTC.

The rearrangement joins TRBV2 to TRBJ1-3; D unresolved. V dropped 4 bases and J dropped 4 bases, with 11 bases sitting between them. The CDR3 loop spans 14 amino acids. Germline V gene data show CDR1 as SNHLY and CDR2 as FYNNEI. CDR3: CASSGRPTGNTIYF. The CDR3 coding sequence is TGTGCCAGCAGTGGACGCCCGACAGGAAACACCATATATTTT. The entire variable domain, with the rest obtained from reference TRBV2 and TRBJ1-3, is as follows: EPEVTQTPSHQVTQMGQEVILRCVPISNHLYFYWYRQILGQKVEFLVSFYNNEISEKSEIFDDQFSVERPDGSNFTLKIRSTKLEDSAMYFCASSGRPTGNTIYFGEGSWLTVV.

This clone appeared a single time. The rearrangement uses TRBV27 and TRBJ2-7; TRBD2 matches at 11 bases. Trimming cost V 5 bases and J 4 bases; bases outside gene matches: 4. This CDR3 region has 14 residues. CDR1 is MNHEY and CDR2 is SMNVEV in the germline V gene (reference sequence). The CDR3: CASSRSGGDYEQYF. CDR3 bases: TGTGCCAGCAGTCGTAGCGGGGGGGATTACGAGCAGTACTTC.

J is TRBJ2-1 and V is TRBV12-5, with 8 bases that match TRBD2. This CDR3 is 17 amino acids long. CDR1 and CDR2 from the germline V gene are LGHNT and FRNRAP. V lost 4 bases to trimming and J lost 3 bases; unmatched junction nucleotides: 11. The DNA of the CDR3 is TGTGCTAGTGGTTCCTTCACAGCGGGAGCCTTCTACAATGAGCAGTTCTTC. It encodes CASGSFTAGAFYNEQFF.

The V gene is TRBV11-2, the J gene TRBJ2-1, with 9 nucleotides matching TRBD1. This CDR3 spans 14 amino acids. V trimming: 2 bases; J trimming: 8 bases; junction bases outside the gene matches: 4. The germline gives CDR1 SGHAT, CDR2 FQNNGV. CDR3 amino acids: CASSLTHRGHEQFF. The CDR3 region has the DNA TGTGCCAGCAGCTTAACCCACAGGGGGCATGAGCAGTTCTTC.

J is TRBJ2-7 and V is TRBV28, with 11 positions matching TRBD1. The V segment lost 6 bases and the J segment 3 bases; nucleotides outside the gene matches: 4. The CDR3 is made up of 14 amino acids. Germline loops: CDR1 MDHEN, CDR2 SYDVKM. The CDR3 DNA reads TGTGCCAGCAGCGCCGGGACAGGGGGCTACGAGCAGTACTTC. Amino acid sequence: CASSAGTGGYEQYF. The variable domain in full, with the rest retrieved from reference TRBV28 and TRBJ2-7, is DVKVTQSSRYLVKRTGEKVFLECVQDMDHENMFWYRQDPGLGLRLIYFSYDVKMKEKGDIPEGYSVSREKKERFSLILESASTNQTSMYLCASSAGTGGYEQYFGPGTRLTVT.

The chain recombines TRBV4-1 with TRBJ2-4, with 7 bases matching TRBD1. This CDR3 region has 15 residues. Germline V gene lookup returns CDR1 MGHRA and CDR2 YSYEKL. Germline trimming cut 3 bases from V and 1 base from J; bases unmatched to any gene: 3. The CDR3 is CASSQLDRAKNIQYF. The DNA of the CDR3 is TGCGCCAGCAGCCAGCTGGACAGGGCCAAAAACATTCAGTACTTC.

The chain recombines TRBV27 with TRBJ2-1; no clear D gene. The germline gives CDR1 MNHEY, CDR2 SMNVEV (reference sequence). The V end lost 7 bases, the J end lost 1 base, and 17 bases lay between the germline ends. CDR3 length: 16 amino acids. The CDR3 is CASIRSSRLSYNEQFF. CDR3 in DNA: TGTGCCAGCATTCGGTCTTCAAGACTTTCCTACAATGAGCAGTTCTTC.

CDR3 amino acids: CASGDNIDGYTF. Here the CDR3 DNA reads TGTGCCAGCGGGGACAATATAGATGGCTACACCTTC. This chain uses TRBV2 with TRBJ1-2; tentatively, D is TRBD1 (6 bases). The ends were cut back, 8 bases at V and 6 bases at J, with 13 bases in the middle. The germline gives CDR1 SNHLY, CDR2 FYNNEI. The CDR3 runs to 12 residues.

The V and J genes are TRBV2 and TRBJ1-5; perhaps TRBD1 as D (5 bases). CDR1 is SNHLY, CDR2 FYNNEI, per germline. This CDR3 is 14 amino acids long. V dropped 7 bases and J dropped 5 bases, with 15 bases sitting between them. Here the CDR3 reads CASNRGGGYQPQHF. In nucleotides, the CDR3 is TGTGCCAGCAACCGGGGGGGTGGGTATCAGCCCCAGCATTTT.